The clone carrying this T cell receptor beta chain has ten or more counts. Its antigen is still unknown. This sample was taken from a study of breast tumors, draining lymph nodes, adjacent tissues. Findings of the study overall: Tumor repertoires ranked between lymph nodes and nontumor tissue in diversity, with V and J gene preferences.

The CDR3 loop spans 15 amino acids. CDR1 and CDR2 (germline): DFQATT, SNEGSKA (reference sequence). The V and J ends lost 6 bases and 3 bases, in that order; junction bases with no gene match: 10. TCRdb fed the multiplex PCR reads into MiXCR, producing one record per CDR3 protein. The profile covers just under 65,000 distinct CDR3 sequences, with around 52% appearing a single time and around 19% taken by the ten largest. This chain links TRBV20-1 with TRBJ2-7, with TRBD1 matching 11 bases. Sequenced material: breast tumor tissue. This TCR derives from a female donor with breast cancer. Some clones in this sample may be carry-over from other donors' samples. In nucleotides, the CDR3 is TGCAGTGCCAGGGGGGACAGGGGGTACGGCTACGAGCAGTACTTC. This encodes CSARGDRGYGYEQYF.